What follows are 6 T cell receptor beta chains derived from one specimen sequenced in a study of cytomegalovirus exposure and HLA in healthy donors. PCR employed 60 Vbeta and 13 Jbeta primers. The protocol was immunoSEQ multiplex PCR, while the TCRdb copy is restricted to in-frame clones and leaves out a portion. The sample has roughly 180,000 clones; 65% to 85% are singletons. Sequences were obtained from PBMCs. The receptor set was obtained from a woman younger than 30 in good health and CMV-seronegative.

The rearrangement joins TRBV2 to TRBJ2-1; TRBD1 aligns across 8 bases. Germline-derived CDR1 and CDR2 are SNHLY and FYNNEI. The CDR3 has 12 amino acids. The V segment lost 5 bases and the J segment 10 bases; nucleotides outside the gene matches: 4. CDR3 region: CASSRGQGEQFF. CDR3 DNA: TGTGCCAGCAGTCGAGGACAGGGCGAGCAGTTCTTC. Variable domain in full (rest from reference TRBV2 and TRBJ2-1): EPEVTQTPSHQVTQMGQEVILRCVPISNHLYFYWYRQILGQKVEFLVSFYNNEISEKSEIFDDQFSVERPDGSNFTLKIRSTKLEDSAMYFCASSRGQGEQFFGPGTRLTVL.

The chain is built from TRBV7-9 and TRBJ2-1, with 9 positions matching TRBD2. After removal of 5 bases from V and 5 bases from J, the junction contained 10 bases not matched to a gene. This CDR3 has 16 amino acids. CDR1 SEHNR and CDR2 FQNEAQ come from the germline V gene (reference sequence). As DNA, the CDR3 is TGTGCCAGCAGCCAAGCGGGGGGTGTGATAAACAATGAGCAGTTCTTC. Translation gives CASSQAGGVINNEQFF.

In the case of this clone: The sample holds other DNA sequences that translate to the same CDR3. The J gene is TRBJ2-7, the V gene TRBV4-1, with D tentatively TRBD2 (6 bases). The CDR3 totals 15 residues. Germline V gene lookup returns CDR1 MGHRA and CDR2 YSYEKL. Trimming stripped 4 bases from V and 2 bases from J, with 15 bases between. Here the CDR3 DNA reads TGCGCCAGCAGCCTCCGGGATAGCGGTGCCTACGAGCAGTACTTC. Translated: CASSLRDSGAYEQYF.

CDR3 sequence: CASSLRQNYGYTF. CDR3 nucleotide sequence: TGTGCCAGCAGTTTACGACAGAACTATGGCTACACCTTC. The chain carries TRBV28 and TRBJ1-2; D is possibly TRBD1 (5 bases). Germline loops: CDR1 MDHEN, CDR2 SYDVKM. The CDR3 totals 13 residues. The V end was cut by 2 bases, the J end by 2 bases, with 6 bases between.

For this clone: One end of the junction fails to match germline, which may point to a read error. The chain uses TRBV6-5 and TRBJ1-5, with a tentative D call TRBD1 (5 bases). The CDR3 has 14 amino acids. Germline loops: CDR1 MNHEY, CDR2 SVGAGI. The CDR3 nucleotides are TGTGTCAGCAGTTACCGGTCAGGGTCCGGGCCCCAGCATTTT. This encodes CVSSYRSGSGPQHF.

This clone came up a few times. The CDR3 nucleotides are TGTGCCAGCAGTGAGTCTAGCGGGAGAGCAGATACGCAGTATTTT. Translating it yields CASSESSGRADTQYF. The V call is TRBV6-4, the J call TRBJ2-3; 10 bases line up with TRBD2. This CDR3 spans 15 amino acids. Germline V gene data show CDR1 as MRHNA and CDR2 as SNTAGT. Trimming took 3 bases from V and 4 from J; bases not matched to a gene: 4.